This TCR beta chain is from a study of identical twins. In TCRdb, the 5' RACE reads were re-called with MiXCR into one record per CDR3 protein. This sample has 1.5 million to 2 million distinct CDR3 sequences, with less than 35% found just once. Points on this clonotype: The junction departs from germline at one end; a sequencing error may be responsible.

CDR1 MGHRA and CDR2 YSYEKL come from the germline V gene. CDR3 length: 17 amino acids. The rearrangement uses TRBV4-1 and TRBJ2-3; D possibly corresponds to TRBD2 (6 bases). The source material was cord blood. The sequence was collected from a newborn girl in good health. The CDR3 region has the DNA TGCGCCAGCAGCCAATTAAACGTAGCGGACCCCACAGACACGCAGTATTTT. Its translation is CASSQLNVADPTDTQYF.